This T cell receptor beta chain emerged from a study of shared clonotypes between healthy human individuals. The protocol was immunoSEQ multiplex PCR, while the TCRdb copy is restricted to in-frame clones and leaves out a portion. The data contain just over 2,000,000 clones, approximately 94% of them singletons. The CDR3 has 23 residues. With 3 bases clipped from V and 4 bases from J, the junction kept 26 bases outside the gene matches. CDR1 and CDR2 from the germline V gene are SGDLS and YYNGEE. Naive CD8 isolation took CD45RO-negative cells positively selected for CCR7 and excluded terminally differentiated effector memory CD45RA+ cells.

Source material: naive CD8+ T cells sorted from blood. This sequence originates from a man between 18 and 29 years old in good health. The gene calls are TRBV9 and TRBJ2-3; the match to TRBD2 covers 13 bases. The CDR3 protein is CASSGKGIFRRTSGGDRADTQYF. DNA for the CDR3: TGTGCCAGCAGCGGAAAGGGGATTTTCAGGAGGACTAGCGGGGGCGACCGAGCAGATACGCAGTATTTT.